This entry lists 3 T cell receptor beta chains sequenced from one sample in a study of blood T cell repertoires in COVID-19 (dated by TCRdb to the early 2020s). Library method: the immunoSEQ multiplex PCR assay. TCRdb limited this immuneACCESS table to in-frame rearrangements with V and J called. A share of clones is missing; checked studies link under half to unresolved V genes, and the rest is unexplained. The sample yields approximately 110,000 clones; 65% to 80% were counted once. Approximately 0.86% of the sample rests with the top ten. Sequenced material: peripheral blood. Receptors originate from a human donor with acute or convalescent COVID-19. The donor label of this sample is uncertain.

The CDR3 DNA sequence: TGTGCCAGCTCACCCCGGGACAGGGGCGAGCAGTACGTC. Translated, it gives CASSPRDRGEQYV. The V and J genes are TRBV18 and TRBJ2-7; 10 bases align to TRBD1. The CDR3 has 13 residues. The germline V gene has CDR1 KGHSH and CDR2 LQKENI. Trimming at V came to 3 bases and at J to 6 bases, leaving 2 bases not matched to a gene.

The chain links TRBV10-3 to TRBJ2-2, with TRBD2 matching 15 bases. The V gene end was trimmed by 3 bases and the J gene end by 2 bases; junction bases not matched to a gene: 4. This CDR3 contains 18 residues. CDR1 and CDR2 (germline): ENHRY, SYGVKD. The CDR3 reads CAISEPGLAGGNTGELFF. The CDR3 nucleotides are TGTGCCATCAGTGAACCGGGACTAGCGGGGGGAAACACCGGGGAGCTGTTTTTT.

The gene calls are TRBV6-5 and TRBJ2-6, with D unclear. The CDR3 is made up of 14 amino acids. V gave up 8 bases and J gave up 0 bases, with 8 bases separating them. Germline values: CDR1 MNHEY, CDR2 SVGAGI. In DNA, the CDR3 is TGTGCCAGCTACTCAACCTCTGGGGCCAACGTCCTGACTTTC. Amino acids: CASYSTSGANVLTF.